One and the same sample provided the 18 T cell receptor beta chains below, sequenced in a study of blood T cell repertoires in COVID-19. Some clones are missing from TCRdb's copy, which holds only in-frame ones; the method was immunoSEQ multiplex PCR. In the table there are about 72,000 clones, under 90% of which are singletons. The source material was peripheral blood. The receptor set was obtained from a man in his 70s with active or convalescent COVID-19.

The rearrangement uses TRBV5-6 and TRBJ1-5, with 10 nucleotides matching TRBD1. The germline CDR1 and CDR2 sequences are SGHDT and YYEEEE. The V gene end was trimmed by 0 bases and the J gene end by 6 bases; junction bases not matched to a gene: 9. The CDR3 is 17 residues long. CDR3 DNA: TGTGCCAGCAGCTTGGCGGGACAGGGGAGAGGGGGTCAGCCCCAGCATTTT. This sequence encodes CASSLAGQGRGGQPQHF.

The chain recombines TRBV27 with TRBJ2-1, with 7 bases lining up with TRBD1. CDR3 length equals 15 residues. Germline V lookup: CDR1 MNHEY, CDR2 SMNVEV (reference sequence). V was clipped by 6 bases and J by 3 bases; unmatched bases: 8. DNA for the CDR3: TGTGCCAGCAGAGAGAGGGACAGAAACTACAATGAGCAGTTCTTC. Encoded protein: CASRERDRNYNEQFF.

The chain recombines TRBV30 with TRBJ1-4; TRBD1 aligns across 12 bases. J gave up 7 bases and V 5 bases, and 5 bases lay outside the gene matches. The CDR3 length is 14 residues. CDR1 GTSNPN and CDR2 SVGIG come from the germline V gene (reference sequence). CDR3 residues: CAWGGTGGFEKLFF. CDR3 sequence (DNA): TGTGCCTGGGGGGGGACAGGGGGCTTTGAAAAACTGTTTTTT.

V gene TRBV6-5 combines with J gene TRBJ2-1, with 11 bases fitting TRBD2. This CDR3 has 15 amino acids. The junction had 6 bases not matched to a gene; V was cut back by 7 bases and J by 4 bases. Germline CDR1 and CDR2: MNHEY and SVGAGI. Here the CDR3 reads CASIMTSGTYNEQFF. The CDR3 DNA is TGTGCCAGCATTATGACTAGCGGGACGTACAATGAGCAGTTCTTC.

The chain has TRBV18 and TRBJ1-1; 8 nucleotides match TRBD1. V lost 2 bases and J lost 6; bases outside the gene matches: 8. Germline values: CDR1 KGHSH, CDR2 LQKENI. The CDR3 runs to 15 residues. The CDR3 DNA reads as TGTGCCAGCTCACCATCGACAGGGGTTTTGGCTGAAGCTTTCTTT. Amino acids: CASSPSTGVLAEAFF. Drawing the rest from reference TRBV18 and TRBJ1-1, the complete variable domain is NAGVMQNPRHLVRRRGQEARLRCSPMKGHSHVYWYRQLPEEGLKFMVYLQKENIIDESGMPKERFSAEFPKEGPSILRIQQVVRGDSAAYFCASSPSTGVLAEAFFGQGTRLTVV.

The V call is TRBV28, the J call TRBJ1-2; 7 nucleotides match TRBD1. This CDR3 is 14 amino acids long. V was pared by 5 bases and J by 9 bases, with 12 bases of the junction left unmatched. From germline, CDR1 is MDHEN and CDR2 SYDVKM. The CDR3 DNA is TGTGCCAGCAGTACGTCCGGGACAGTTAACCGCTACACCTTC. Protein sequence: CASSTSGTVNRYTF.

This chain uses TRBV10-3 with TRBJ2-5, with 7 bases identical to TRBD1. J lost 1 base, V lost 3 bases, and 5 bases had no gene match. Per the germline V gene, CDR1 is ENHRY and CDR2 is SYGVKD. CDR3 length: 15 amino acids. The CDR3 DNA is TGTGCCATCAGTGACGCCGGGACAGCCCAAGAGACCCAGTACTTC. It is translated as CAISDAGTAQETQYF.

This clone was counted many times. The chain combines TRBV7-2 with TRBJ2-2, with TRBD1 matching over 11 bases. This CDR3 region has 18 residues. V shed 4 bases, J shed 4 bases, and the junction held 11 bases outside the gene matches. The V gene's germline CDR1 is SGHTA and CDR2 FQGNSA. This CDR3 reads CASSYRTGGEFGTGELFF. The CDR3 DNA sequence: TGTGCCAGCAGCTACCGGACAGGGGGCGAATTTGGCACCGGGGAGCTGTTTTTT.

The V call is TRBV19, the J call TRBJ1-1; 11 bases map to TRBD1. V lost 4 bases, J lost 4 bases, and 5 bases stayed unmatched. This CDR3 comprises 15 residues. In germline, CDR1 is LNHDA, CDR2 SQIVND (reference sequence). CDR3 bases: TGTGCCAGTAGTAAAGGACAGGGGGCTAGCACTGAAGCTTTCTTT. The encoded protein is CASSKGQGASTEAFF.

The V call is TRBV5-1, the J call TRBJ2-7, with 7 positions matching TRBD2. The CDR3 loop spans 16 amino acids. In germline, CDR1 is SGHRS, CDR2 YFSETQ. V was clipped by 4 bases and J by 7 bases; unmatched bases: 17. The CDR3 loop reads CASSPGQPAGVAEQYF. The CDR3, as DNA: TGCGCCAGCAGCCCCGGGCAGCCGGCGGGAGTAGCGGAGCAGTACTTC.

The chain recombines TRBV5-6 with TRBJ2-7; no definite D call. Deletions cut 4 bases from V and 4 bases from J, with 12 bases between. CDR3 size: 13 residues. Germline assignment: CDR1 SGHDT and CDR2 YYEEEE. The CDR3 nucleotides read TGTGCCAGCAGCAGGTACGAGACTTACGAGCAGTACTTC. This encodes CASSRYETYEQYF.

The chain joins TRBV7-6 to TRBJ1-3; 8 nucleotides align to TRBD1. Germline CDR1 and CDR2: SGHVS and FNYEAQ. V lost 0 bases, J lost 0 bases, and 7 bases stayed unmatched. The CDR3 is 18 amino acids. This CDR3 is CASSLARPGGLSGNTIYF. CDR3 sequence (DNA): TGTGCCAGCAGCTTAGCGCGCCCAGGGGGCCTCTCTGGAAACACCATATATTTT.

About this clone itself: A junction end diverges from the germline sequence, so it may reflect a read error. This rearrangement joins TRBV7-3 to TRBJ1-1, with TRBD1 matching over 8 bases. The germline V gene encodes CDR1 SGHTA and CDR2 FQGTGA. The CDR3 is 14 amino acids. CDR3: CASSPTGGGTEAFF. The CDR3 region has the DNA TGCGCCAGCAGCCCTACAGGGGGGGGTACTGAAGCTTTCTTT.

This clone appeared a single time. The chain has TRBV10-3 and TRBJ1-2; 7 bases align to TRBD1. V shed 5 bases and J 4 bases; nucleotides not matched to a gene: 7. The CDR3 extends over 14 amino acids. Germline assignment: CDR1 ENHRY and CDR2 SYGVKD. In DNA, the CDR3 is TGTGCCATCAGTAATCCGACAGGGTTCTATGGCTACACCTTC. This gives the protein CAISNPTGFYGYTF.

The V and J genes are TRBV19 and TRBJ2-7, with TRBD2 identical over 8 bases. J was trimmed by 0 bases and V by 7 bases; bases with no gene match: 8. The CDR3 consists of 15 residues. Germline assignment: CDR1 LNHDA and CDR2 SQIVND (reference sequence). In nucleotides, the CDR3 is TGTGCCAGTACTTTATCGGGAGGGAACTCCTACGAGCAGTACTTC. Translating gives CASTLSGGNSYEQYF.

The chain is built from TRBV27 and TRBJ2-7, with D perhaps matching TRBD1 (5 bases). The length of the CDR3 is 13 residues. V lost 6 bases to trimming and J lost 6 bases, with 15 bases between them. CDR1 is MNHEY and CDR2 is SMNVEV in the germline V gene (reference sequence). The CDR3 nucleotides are TGTGCCAGCAGCCACAATCCTAGGGGCGAGCAGTACTTC. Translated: CASSHNPRGEQYF.

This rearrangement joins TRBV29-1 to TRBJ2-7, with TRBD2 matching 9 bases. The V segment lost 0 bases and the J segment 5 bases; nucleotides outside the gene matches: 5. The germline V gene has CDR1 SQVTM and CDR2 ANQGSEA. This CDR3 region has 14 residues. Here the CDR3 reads CSVEESGRRDEQYF. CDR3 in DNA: TGCAGCGTTGAAGAGAGCGGGAGGCGGGACGAGCAGTACTTC.

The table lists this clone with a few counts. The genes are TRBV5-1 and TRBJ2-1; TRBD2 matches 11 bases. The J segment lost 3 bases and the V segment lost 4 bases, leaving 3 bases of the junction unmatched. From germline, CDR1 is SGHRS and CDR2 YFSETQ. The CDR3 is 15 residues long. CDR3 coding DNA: TGCGCCAGCAGCCGCGGGACTAGCGGCTACAATGAGCAGTTCTTC. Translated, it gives CASSRGTSGYNEQFF.